Listed below are T cell receptor beta chains from one sample, sequenced in a study of blood T cells in healthy people across ages. One entry per CDR3 protein results from TCRdb running MiXCR on the 5' RACE reads. This sample has about 640,000 distinct CDR3 sequences, with roughly 58% found just once. What was sequenced was blood. The receptors originated from a man in his sixties in good health. Both conserved end residues are part of each CDR3.

v_gene	j_gene	CDR3aa
TRBV11-3	TRBJ2-7	CASSSPPRRGSYEQYF
TRBV9	TRBJ2-7	CASSFLAETYEQYF
TRBV6-2/TRBV6-3	TRBJ2-1	CASSYSPELEQFF
TRBV5-6	TRBJ2-1	CASSPRERGGYNEQFF
TRBV3-1	TRBJ1-1	CASRNRGMNTEAFF
TRBV5-1	TRBJ2-1	CASSLVGGGQDEQFF
TRBV6-2/TRBV6-3	TRBJ2-5	CASSYSRSGGLKQETQYF
TRBV4-2	TRBJ2-1	CASSQALGAGFYNEQFF
TRBV5-4	TRBJ2-1	CASSMTSSYNEQFF
TRBV10-3	.	CAISEGGIDEQYF
TRBV20-1	TRBJ2-5	CSVPDRVRETQYF
TRBV20-1	TRBJ2-4	CSARGPSGRGVKNIQYF
TRBV2	TRBJ2-5	CSSSESETQYF
TRBV5-1	TRBJ1-5	CASSLGGQGSQPQHF
TRBV20-1	TRBJ2-5	CSVPSGGETQYF
TRBV6-6	TRBJ1-2	CASSSGLGGISGYTF
TRBV5-1	TRBJ2-2	CASSPDYYTGELFF
TRBV12-3/TRBV12-4	TRBJ1-2	CASLGMIYGYTF
TRBV4-2	TRBJ2-6	CASSQDGGLAGGLGANVLTF
TRBV10-3	TRBJ1-4	CAISENRGDTEKLFF
TRBV12-3/TRBV12-4	TRBJ1-2	CASSLWASNYGYTF
TRBV7-9	TRBJ2-1	CASSPGTSAVNEQFF
TRBV7-9	TRBJ2-1	CASSLANRGRSNNEQFF
TRBV3-1	TRBJ2-1	CASSQQAGGQNEQFF
TRBV20-1	TRBJ2-7	CSARDGTEYEQYF
TRBV12-3/TRBV12-4	TRBJ1-5	CASSAMGQDGQPQHF
TRBV20-1	TRBJ1-6	CSARDAGSASGDSPLHF
TRBV4-2	.	CASSQEAASGETQYF
TRBV11-2	TRBJ2-7	CASSLAPTGYSYEQYF
TRBV27	TRBJ1-6	CAGSPPKGGYSPLHF
TRBV7-9	TRBJ2-1	CASSLGGLAGGPNEQFF
TRBV3-1	TRBJ1-2	CASSQEGDRVGGYTF
TRBV20-1	TRBJ1-2	CSARDGRTGVYGYTF
TRBV20-1	TRBJ1-2	CSATGGAVSYGYTF
TRBV9	TRBJ2-3	CASSSQRGAQDTQYF
TRBV20-1	TRBJ2-1	CSAALRTGSSYNEQFF
TRBV5-6	TRBJ2-1	CASSGGGLVEYNEQFF
TRBV20-1	TRBJ2-7	CSAIDIPGPNEQYF
TRBV20-1	TRBJ1-6	CSATTGQGVGYNSPLHF
TRBV7-9	TRBJ2-5	CASSAKLAGGETQYF
TRBV7-2	TRBJ1-5	CASRRGGGGNQPQHF
TRBV14	TRBJ2-5	CASSQVLGAAEQYF
TRBV10-1	TRBJ2-7	CASSANSGYEQYF
TRBV20-1	.	CSARDPGQGYPEQYF
TRBV5-1	TRBJ2-5	CASSSAMTSQETQYF
TRBV29-1	TRBJ2-5	CSVGRNGATQETQYF
TRBV12-3/TRBV12-4	TRBJ1-2	CASSTRDSNYGYTF
TRBV7-9	TRBJ2-6	CASTLGGEAGRGSGANVLTF
TRBV6-6	TRBJ1-4	CATGRGEDEKLFF
TRBV6-6	TRBJ1-2	CASSYPPGGRYGYTF
TRBV3-1	TRBJ1-1	CASSQDSSGGGAFF